This TCR beta chain derives from a study of blood T cells in healthy people across ages. The CDR3 loop spans 19 amino acids. Germline assignment: CDR1 MGHRA and CDR2 YSYEKL. Trimming took off 4 bases at V and 4 bases at J, with 29 bases between the two ends. Notes on the study in general: Naive T cell percentage and TCR beta diversity correlated strongly.

In its sample, this clonotype was seen many times. Its specificity is unknown. Primed by a sample-barcoded 5' primer and a J-beta primer mix, a second PCR proceeded for about 6 to 11 cycles. Using its own MiXCR run on the 5' RACE reads, TCRdb lists one record per CDR3 protein. The sample holds more than 800,000 distinct CDR3 sequences; 25% to 30% are singletons and the top ten take 15% to 20%. The chain links TRBV4-1 to TRBJ2-7; TRBD1 might be the D (5 bases). This receptor was obtained from a woman of 80 years or more in good health. The sample taken for sequencing was blood. CDR3 sequence reads: CASSPPTGGDGRRSYEQYF. DNA for the CDR3: TGCGCCAGCAGCCCGCCTACAGGTGGCGATGGACGAAGATCGTACGAGCAGTACTTC.